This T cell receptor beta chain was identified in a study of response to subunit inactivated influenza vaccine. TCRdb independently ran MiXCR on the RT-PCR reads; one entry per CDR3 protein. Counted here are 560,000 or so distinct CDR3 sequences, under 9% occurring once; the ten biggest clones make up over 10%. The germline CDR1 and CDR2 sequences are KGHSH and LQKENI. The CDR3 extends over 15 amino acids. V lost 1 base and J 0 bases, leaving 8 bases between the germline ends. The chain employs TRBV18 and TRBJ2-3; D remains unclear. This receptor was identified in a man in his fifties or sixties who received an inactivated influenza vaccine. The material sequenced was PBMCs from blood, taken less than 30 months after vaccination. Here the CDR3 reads CASSPRYTSTDTQYF. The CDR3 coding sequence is TGTGCCAGCTCACCACGGTACACTAGCACAGATACGCAGTATTTT.